Below, 12 T cell receptor beta chains from the same sample are listed, as sequenced in a study of post-analysis software for immune sequencing data. These receptors have no identified antigens. Broader study findings: With TRBV5-6, TRBV5-1 and TRBV20-1 included, about five TRBV segments were more frequent in patients than in controls.

Prepared TCR beta cDNA libraries contained unique molecular identifiers. One entry per CDR3 protein, called by TCRdb with MiXCR from the PCR reads. This sample has 700,000 to 900,000 distinct CDR3 sequences; around 42% occur once, and the top ten carry 4.9%. The source material was blood. Receptor source: a girl aged 10-17 years with multiple sclerosis.

The chain employs TRBV7-3 and TRBJ2-5; D ambiguous. The CDR3 is 12 amino acids. From germline, CDR1 is SGHTA and CDR2 FQGTGA. V lost 10 bases and J lost 11, with 20 bases in between. The CDR3 coding sequence is TGTGCCAACACGACGGCCGACCTTGAGCAGTACTTC. Amino acid sequence: CANTTADLEQYF.

The chain joins TRBV7-2 to TRBJ1-1; TRBD1 might be the D (5 bases). The CDR3 extends over 15 amino acids. CDR1 is SGHTA, CDR2 FQGNSA, per germline. The germline V and J ends were trimmed by 4 bases and 4 bases, with 16 bases remaining between them. In DNA, the CDR3 is TGTGCCAGCAGCTGGGACCTTGACAGTGCCACTGAAGCTTTCTTT. Its translation: CASSWDLDSATEAFF.

The chain couples TRBV5-1 to TRBJ2-1; 7 bases are shared with TRBD1. The V segment lost 3 bases and the J segment 3 bases; nucleotides outside the gene matches: 6. The CDR3 covers 15 residues. Germline CDR1 SGHRS, CDR2 YFSETQ. CDR3 region: CASSSTGEGYNEQFF. CDR3 sequence (DNA): TGCGCCAGCAGCTCAACAGGGGAAGGCTACAATGAGCAGTTCTTC.

V usage is TRBV29-1 and J usage is TRBJ2-1, with TRBD1 identical over 9 bases. CDR3 length: 15 amino acids. The germline V gene encodes CDR1 SQVTM and CDR2 ANQGSEA. With 5 bases clipped from V and 8 bases from J, the junction kept 13 bases outside the gene matches. The DNA of the CDR3 is TGCAGCGTTCCCCGAGGGGACAGGGTATACGATGAGCAGTTCTTC. Encoded protein: CSVPRGDRVYDEQFF.

This clonotype occurred a few times. V is TRBV28 and J is TRBJ2-1; D unclear. V was pared by 8 bases and J by 0 bases, with 5 bases between. Per germline, CDR1 MDHEN and CDR2 SYDVKM. The length of the CDR3 is 12 residues. The CDR3 sequence is CASVSSYNEQFF. DNA of the CDR3: TGTGCCAGCGTGAGCTCCTACAATGAGCAGTTCTTC.

The chain combines TRBV29-1 with TRBJ1-1; D is undetermined. Trimming removed 6 bases from V and 6 bases from J, with 11 bases in between. Per the germline V gene, CDR1 is SQVTM and CDR2 is ANQGSEA. The CDR3 is 11 residues long. The CDR3 region has the DNA TGCAGCGTCGCGGACTCAGCTGAAGCTTTCTTT. Amino acids: CSVADSAEAFF.

Note on this clonotype: A much larger clone differs from this one at a single base, so this may be a read error. The chain joins TRBV7-6 to TRBJ2-7; 9 nucleotides agree with TRBD2. Germline loops: CDR1 SGHVS, CDR2 FNYEAQ. CDR3 length: 15 residues. As DNA, the CDR3 is TGTGCCAACAGCCCACAGCGGGAGGCTGGAGAGGAGCAGTACTTC. As protein: CANSPQREAGEEQYF.

V is TRBV5-1 and J is TRBJ1-2; 10 bases agree with TRBD1. Germline CDR1 is SGHRS and CDR2 is YFSETQ. There are 18 residues in the CDR3. Losses at the gene ends were 0 bases for V and 3 bases for J; bases not matched to a gene: 11. In DNA form, the CDR3 reads TGCGCCAGCAGCTTGGTTATGACAGGGGGCCTGTCTTACTATGGCTACACCTTC. Protein: CASSLVMTGGLSYYGYTF.

The chain carries TRBV20-1 and TRBJ2-5; D might be TRBD1 (5 bases). This CDR3 has 12 residues. Germline V gene data show CDR1 as DFQATT and CDR2 as SNEGSKA (reference sequence). Trimming took off 6 bases at V and 1 base at J, with 9 bases between the two ends. DNA of the CDR3: TGCAGTGCGGTTCAGGGCCAAGAGACCCAGTACTTC. Protein: CSAVQGQETQYF.

The chain couples TRBV25-1 to TRBJ2-7; D possibly matches TRBD1 or TRBD2 (5 bases each). CDR1 MGHDK and CDR2 SYGVNS come from the germline V gene. Trimming removed 7 bases at V and 4 bases at J, with 14 bases between. CDR3 length: 13 residues. The CDR3 spells CASIRDGSYEQYF. CDR3 nucleotide sequence: TGTGCCAGCATCCGGGACGGATCTTACGAGCAGTACTTC.

This clonotype appeared a few times. Here the CDR3 DNA reads TGTGCCAGCAGCGTAGGGGAGACTAGAGCCTACAATGAGCAGTTCTTC. It yields the protein CASSVGETRAYNEQFF. The chain joins TRBV9 to TRBJ2-1; tentative D call: TRBD2 (6 bases). V was pared by 0 bases and J by 2 bases, with 12 bases between. This CDR3 has 16 residues. In germline, CDR1 is SGDLS, CDR2 YYNGEE. Full variable domain (outside the CDR3, taken from reference TRBV9 and TRBJ2-1): DSGVTQTPKHLITATGQRVTLRCSPRSGDLSVYWYQQSLDQGLQFLIQYYNGEERAKGNILERFSAQQFPDLHSELNLSSLELGDSALYFCASSVGETRAYNEQFFGPGTRLTVL.

Only a few counts were recorded for this clonotype. The chain carries TRBV20-1 and TRBJ2-1; no clear D. Germline V gene data show CDR1 as DFQATT and CDR2 as SNEGSKA (reference sequence). V lost 6 bases, J lost 4 bases, and 19 bases lay in between. The CDR3 has 15 residues. The DNA of the CDR3 is TGCAGTGCCAAAAACAGAGTTACTTTGTACAATGAGCAGTTCTTC. Translating gives CSAKNRVTLYNEQFF.